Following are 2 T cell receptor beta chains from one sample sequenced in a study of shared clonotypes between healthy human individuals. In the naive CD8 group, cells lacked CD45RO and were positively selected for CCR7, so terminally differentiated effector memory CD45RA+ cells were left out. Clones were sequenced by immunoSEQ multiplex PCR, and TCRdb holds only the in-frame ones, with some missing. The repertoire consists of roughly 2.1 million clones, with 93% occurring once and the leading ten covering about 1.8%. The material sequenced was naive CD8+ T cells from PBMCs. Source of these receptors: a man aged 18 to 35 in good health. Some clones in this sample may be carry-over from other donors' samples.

The CDR3, as DNA: TGTGCCAGCAGCAAAAGACGCCCGGATACGCAGTATTTT. Protein: CASSKRRPDTQYF. V is TRBV21-1 and J is TRBJ2-3. TRBV21-1 is an annotated pseudogene. The CDR3 is 13 residues long.

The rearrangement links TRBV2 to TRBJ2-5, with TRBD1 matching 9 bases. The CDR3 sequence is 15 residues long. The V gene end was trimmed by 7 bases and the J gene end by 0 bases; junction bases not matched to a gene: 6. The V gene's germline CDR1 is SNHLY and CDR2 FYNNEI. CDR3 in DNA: TGTGCCAGCATCCCGGGACAGGGTTACCAAGAGACCCAGTACTTC. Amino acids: CASIPGQGYQETQYF.